Following are 28 T cell receptor beta chains from one sample sequenced in a study of blood T cell repertoires in COVID-19. Profiled with immunoSEQ multiplex PCR; TCRdb holds only in-frame clones, not every one. The sample consists of about 92,000 clones, 60% to 85% of them appearing once. Sample: peripheral blood. The receptors were sampled from a man between 45 and 60 years old who had recovered from COVID-19.

This clone was observed at least ten times. The CDR3 loop is CASSAGGGSSSGNTIYF. In DNA form, the CDR3 reads TGCGCCAGCAGTGCGGGCGGGGGCTCTAGCTCTGGAAACACCATATATTTT. This chain links TRBV5-1 with TRBJ1-3, with a possible D match to TRBD1 (6 bases). Germline V gene lookup returns CDR1 SGHRS and CDR2 YFSETQ. V lost 5 bases and J lost 0, with 18 bases in between. CDR3 length: 17 residues.

CDR3 in DNA: TGTGCCAGCAGCCCCGAGAGCGGGAGTAGATACGAGCAGTACTTC. Translating it yields CASSPESGSRYEQYF. V usage is TRBV7-2 and J usage is TRBJ2-7, with 8 bases that match TRBD2. This CDR3 is 15 amino acids long. Germline CDR1 and CDR2: SGHTA and FQGNSA. V dropped 5 bases and J dropped 4; count of bases not matched to a gene: 10.

The V and J genes are TRBV4-2 and TRBJ2-1, with 7 nucleotides matching TRBD2. From germline, CDR1 is LGHNA and CDR2 YNFKEQ. The CDR3 consists of 16 residues. After removal of 4 bases from V and 3 bases from J, the junction contained 9 bases not matched to a gene. The CDR3, as DNA: TGTGCCAGCAGCCGCTTAGCGGGCGCTTTCTACAATGAGCAGTTCTTC. Its protein product is CASSRLAGAFYNEQFF.

This clone appeared once. V is TRBV6-5 and J is TRBJ1-4; 8 nucleotides align to TRBD1. The CDR3 spans 14 residues. Trimming cost V 5 bases and J 6 bases; bases outside gene matches: 5. Germline assignment: CDR1 MNHEY and CDR2 SVGAGI. CDR3 protein: CASSPGTGYEKLFF. DNA of the CDR3: TGTGCCAGCAGTCCCGGGACAGGCTATGAAAAACTGTTTTTT.

V gene TRBV5-5 combines with J gene TRBJ1-2, with 8 bases aligning to TRBD1. CDR1 is SGHKS and CDR2 is YYEKEE in the germline V gene (reference sequence). Trimming at V came to 0 bases and at J to 2 bases, leaving 9 bases not matched to a gene. The CDR3 contains 17 residues. CDR3 loop: CASSLAVLTGDNYGYTF. The CDR3 DNA sequence: TGTGCCAGCAGCTTGGCCGTATTGACAGGGGACAACTATGGCTACACCTTC.

This chain links TRBV10-2 with TRBJ1-2; D gene unclear. Trimming took 8 bases from V and 1 from J, leaving 11 bases between them. The CDR3 covers 13 residues. CDR1 and CDR2 from the germline V gene are WSHSY and SAAADI. In DNA, the CDR3 is TGCGCCAGCTTTCCGACACTTAACTATGGCTACACCTTC. Translated, it gives CASFPTLNYGYTF.

This clone was seen more than once but under ten times. This rearrangement joins TRBV5-1 to TRBJ1-1, with D unclear. Trimming removed 4 bases at V and 4 bases at J, with 8 bases between. Germline CDR1 is SGHRS and CDR2 is YFSETQ. The CDR3 length is 12 residues. The CDR3 sequence: CASSAGGTEAFF. In nucleotides, the CDR3 is TGCGCCAGCAGCGCCGGAGGCACTGAAGCTTTCTTT.

V gene TRBV7-2 combines with J gene TRBJ2-2; 7 bases are a match to TRBD1. Germline CDR1 is SGHTA and CDR2 is FQGNSA. V gave up 5 bases and J gave up 1 base; unmatched junction bases: 7. The CDR3 covers 16 residues. Here the CDR3 DNA reads TGTGCCAGCAGCCGGAGGACAGGAGGGAACACCGGGGAGCTGTTTTTT. It yields the protein CASSRRTGGNTGELFF.

The J gene is TRBJ1-2, the V gene TRBV29-1; 8 bases are shared with TRBD1. Germline V gene lookup returns CDR1 SQVTM and CDR2 ANQGSEA. V lost 4 bases and J lost 4; bases outside the gene matches: 2. The CDR3 spans 12 residues. CDR3 coding DNA: TGCAGCGTTGCGACAGGGGCCTATGGCTACACCTTC. Translating gives CSVATGAYGYTF.

The chain is built from TRBV7-2 and TRBJ2-7; TRBD1 matches 8 bases. The CDR3 extends over 16 amino acids. Trimming cost V 0 bases and J 7 bases; bases outside gene matches: 11. Germline V gene data show CDR1 as SGHTA and CDR2 as FQGNSA. CDR3 coding DNA: TGTGCCAGCAGCTTAGCCCGACAGGGGCGTTCACGAGAGCAGTACTTC. As protein: CASSLARQGRSREQYF.

This clone was counted between two and nine times. The V and J genes are TRBV7-8 and TRBJ1-5, with D possibly matching TRBD1 (5 bases). Trimming left V 5 bases short and J 6 bases short, with 17 bases between. The CDR3 consists of 15 residues. Germline values: CDR1 SGHVS, CDR2 FQNEAQ. The DNA of the CDR3 is TGTGCCAGCAGCCCCCTCCAGGGAAATGGTCAGCCCCAGCATTTT. It codes for CASSPLQGNGQPQHF.

This clone has a single count. V usage is TRBV3-1 (or the pseudogene TRBV3-2) and J usage is TRBJ1-1; D call uncertain. The CDR3 spans 13 residues. V lost 5 bases and J 5 bases, leaving 12 bases between the germline ends. Per germline, CDR1 LGHDT and CDR2 YNNKEL (reference sequence). The CDR3 region is CASSFSRGTEAFF. The CDR3, as DNA: TGTGCCAGCAGCTTTAGCCGGGGAACTGAAGCTTTCTTT.

The chain uses TRBV2 and TRBJ2-5; TRBD1 is a possible D gene (6 bases). V was trimmed by 3 bases and J by 5 bases, leaving 13 bases between them. There are 14 residues in the CDR3. Germline values: CDR1 SNHLY, CDR2 FYNNEI. This chain's CDR3 is CASSDNWQGETQYF. DNA of the CDR3: TGTGCCAGCAGTGATAATTGGCAGGGGGAGACCCAGTACTTC.

J is TRBJ2-3 and V is TRBV7-8; no firm D call. The germline V gene encodes CDR1 SGHVS and CDR2 FQNEAQ. V dropped 2 bases and J dropped 14 bases, with 14 bases sitting between them. The CDR3 spans 12 residues. In nucleotides, the CDR3 is TGTGCCAGCAGCTTATCCCGAGCGAGGCGGTATTTT. As protein: CASSLSRARRYF.

The chain has TRBV28 and TRBJ1-1; 7 bases agree with TRBD1. Trimming removed 6 bases from V and 9 bases from J; junction bases left unmatched: 13. Germline V gene data show CDR1 as MDHEN and CDR2 as SYDVKM. The CDR3 is made up of 14 amino acids. DNA of the CDR3: TGTGCCAGCAGCAGAACCGGGACAGCCTTTAAAGCTTTCTTT. Protein: CASSRTGTAFKAFF.

The chain recombines TRBV19 with TRBJ2-5; the D gene is possibly TRBD2 (8 bases). CDR3 length: 16 residues. Trimming cost V 3 bases and J 5 bases, with 19 bases left between them. In germline, CDR1 is LNHDA, CDR2 SQIVND (reference sequence). The CDR3 region is CASSIPGRGRLETQYF. In DNA form, the CDR3 reads TGTGCCAGTAGTATCCCCGGGAGGGGGCGCCTTGAGACCCAGTACTTC.

This chain joins TRBV7-2 and TRBJ1-1, with D maybe TRBD1 (5 bases). Trimming stripped 4 bases from V and 1 base from J, with 25 bases between. The CDR3 totals 19 residues. Germline V CDR1 and CDR2: SGHTA, FQGNSA. For the CDR3, the DNA is TGTGCCAGCAGCTCCTGGGGCTCAGGTAGGGTTGGTAGGAACACTGAAGCTTTCTTT. This sequence encodes CASSSWGSGRVGRNTEAFF.

The rearrangement links TRBV4-2 to TRBJ2-1; TRBD1 matches 12 bases. Unmatched junction bases numbered 12, after V lost 3 bases and J lost 3 bases. This CDR3 region has 19 residues. Germline V gene lookup returns CDR1 LGHNA and CDR2 YNFKEQ. CDR3: CASSQRRDRGRGGYNEQFF. CDR3 coding DNA: TGTGCCAGCAGCCAGCGACGGGACAGGGGGCGCGGTGGCTACAATGAGCAGTTCTTC.

This clone occurred a few times. The rearrangement uses TRBV11-2 and TRBJ2-2; TRBD2 matches 10 bases. Trimming took 5 bases from V and 2 from J; bases not matched to a gene: 11. In germline, CDR1 is SGHAT, CDR2 FQNNGV. This CDR3 region has 18 residues. The CDR3 nucleotides are TGTGCCAGCAGCCCCCGGACTAGCGGCCCCCAAAACACCGGGGAGCTGTTTTTT. This gives the protein CASSPRTSGPQNTGELFF.

The chain carries TRBV5-1 and TRBJ1-4, with TRBD1 matching 9 bases. With 0 bases clipped from V and 8 bases from J, the junction kept 5 bases outside the gene matches. CDR3 length: 15 amino acids. Germline assignment: CDR1 SGHRS and CDR2 YFSETQ. For the CDR3, the DNA is TGCGCCAGCAGCTTGGACCGACAGGGGGGCGAAAAACTGTTTTTT. As protein: CASSLDRQGGEKLFF.

The chain has TRBV5-1 and TRBJ1-2; D is unresolved. V was cut by 0 bases and J by 3 bases, with 6 bases left in between. Germline V gene sequence: CDR1 SGHRS, CDR2 YFSETQ. The CDR3 length is 13 residues. CDR3: CASSLDVDYGYTF. The CDR3 region has the DNA TGCGCCAGCAGCTTGGATGTAGACTATGGCTACACCTTC.

Here the CDR3 DNA reads TGTGCCAGCAGCGTACAGACAGGTACAGATACGCAGTATTTT. Protein: CASSVQTGTDTQYF. The gene calls are TRBV9 and TRBJ2-3, with D possibly matching TRBD1 (6 bases). CDR1 and CDR2 (germline): SGDLS, YYNGEE. The CDR3 is 14 amino acids. With 1 base removed from V and 3 bases from J, the gap between germline ends came to 9 bases.

This clone showed up just once. The rearrangement links TRBV5-1 to TRBJ1-1, with 8 bases aligning to TRBD1. Germline V lookup: CDR1 SGHRS, CDR2 YFSETQ. The CDR3 is 12 residues long. The V segment lost 4 bases and the J segment 10 bases; nucleotides outside the gene matches: 6. In DNA form, the CDR3 reads TGCGCCAGCAGCCAAAACACAGGGGGAGCTTTCTTT. Translation: CASSQNTGGAFF.

The chain recombines TRBV6-5 with TRBJ1-2, with no clear D. Germline CDR1 and CDR2: MNHEY and SVGAGI. The CDR3 spans 14 residues. V dropped 5 bases and J dropped 5 bases, with 15 bases sitting between them. CDR3 amino acids: CASSPVGFAYGYTF. CDR3 in DNA: TGTGCCAGCAGTCCAGTGGGCTTTGCGTATGGCTACACCTTC.

The chain joins TRBV19 to TRBJ1-1; tentatively, D is TRBD1 (5 bases). From germline, CDR1 is LNHDA and CDR2 SQIVND (reference sequence). V was clipped by 9 bases and J by 3 bases, with 14 bases between them. The CDR3 runs to 13 residues. This chain's CDR3 is CASLFGRDTEAFF. In DNA, the CDR3 is TGTGCCAGCCTATTTGGCAGGGACACTGAAGCTTTCTTT.

This clone is labeled as medium-sized. The chain recombines TRBV6-2 or TRBV6-3 with TRBJ2-7, with D unclear. The CDR3 runs to 12 residues. CDR1 is MNHEY, CDR2 SVGEGT, per germline. V gave up 2 bases and J gave up 6 bases, with 8 bases separating them. The CDR3 here is CASSYPIVEQYF. CDR3 sequence (DNA): TGTGCCAGCAGTTACCCCATAGTCGAGCAGTACTTC.

The chain couples TRBV7-6 to TRBJ2-5; TRBD1 aligns across 9 bases. The CDR3 sequence is 16 residues long. Germline CDR1 reads SGHVS; CDR2 reads FNYEAQ. V lost 4 bases and J lost 5; bases outside the gene matches: 11. The CDR3 sequence is CASSSRTGVGRETQYF. The CDR3 coding sequence is TGTGCCAGCAGCTCGAGGACAGGGGTGGGAAGGGAGACCCAGTACTTC.

The chain recombines TRBV20-1 with TRBJ2-3; 10 positions match TRBD2. V was pared by 3 bases and J by 7 bases, with 16 bases of the junction left unmatched. The CDR3 totals 17 residues. Per germline, CDR1 DFQATT and CDR2 SNEGSKA (reference sequence). CDR3 nucleotide sequence: TGCAGTGCTAGTGGAGCGGGAGGGCCCTTTTCAGGTTATACGCAGTATTTT. Protein product: CSASGAGGPFSGYTQYF.